Listed below are T cell receptor beta chains from one sample, sequenced in a study of T cell responses to AZD1222 COVID-19 vaccine. Profiled with immunoSEQ multiplex PCR; TCRdb holds only in-frame clones, not every one. This table has about 180,000 clones, 92% appearing once. The source material was peripheral blood, sampled 28 days after the second AZD1222 dose. The receptors here all came from an adult who received the AZD1222 COVID-19 vaccine. The CDR3 runs from the conserved cysteine through the conserved F or W. A D gene is named only where the DNA matches it firmly. Some rows have no size entry. The others give once, few or many, or a class for an expanded clone.

V	size	J	D	DNA	CDR3
TRBV6-5	.	TRBJ2-7	.	TGTGCCAGCAGCCCCTTGGGGGGCATCTCCTACGAGCAGTACTTC	CASSPLGGISYEQYF
TRBV15	.	TRBJ2-7	TRBD1	TGTGCCACCAGTCGACAGGGAAGGCAGTACTTC	CATSRQGRQYF
TRBV5-1	.	TRBJ2-5	.	TGCGCCAGCAGCTTTCAAGAGACCCAGTACTTC	CASSFQETQYF
TRBV30	.	TRBJ1-1	TRBD1	TGTGCCTGGAGTGTCTGGGCAGGGGGTTTCACTGAAGCTTTCTTT	CAWSVWAGGFTEAFF
TRBV4-1	.	TRBJ2-5	TRBD2	TGCGCCAGCAGCCAAGGGGGCGGGAGGCTGCAAGAGACCCAGTACTTC	CASSQGGGRLQETQYF
TRBV18	.	TRBJ2-7	.	TGTGCCAGCTCATCGGGACGGAGTACCTCCTACGAGCAGTACTTC	CASSSGRSTSYEQYF
TRBV5-5	.	TRBJ2-5	.	TGTGCCAGCAGCTTTTCTATAGGGATCCAAGAGACCCAGTACTTC	CASSFSIGIQETQYF
TRBV25-1	.	TRBJ2-3	.	TGTGCCAGCAGTGAGGGGAAAAGCGGGAGCACAGATACGCAGTATTTT	CASSEGKSGSTDTQYF
TRBV6-5	.	TRBJ1-2	.	TGTGCCAGCAGTTATATAGGGGGGAACTATGGCTACACCTTC	CASSYIGGNYGYTF
TRBV6-6	.	TRBJ1-2	.	TGTGCCAGCAGTTACGGGGGGCCAGGTGGCTACACCTTC	CASSYGGPGGYTF
TRBV7-9	.	TRBJ1-6	.	TGTGCCAGCAGCTTAGCTGGGGGCGCCGGTAATTCACCCCTCCACTTT	CASSLAGGAGNSPLHF
TRBV19	.	TRBJ2-2	.	TGTGCCAGTAAAGGGGATAACACCGGGGAGCTGTTTTTT	CASKGDNTGELFF
TRBV7-2	few	TRBJ1-1	.	TGTGCCAGCAGCTTACCCTTAGACACTGAAGCTTTCTTT	CASSLPLDTEAFF
TRBV18	.	TRBJ2-2	.	TGTGCCAGCTCACCTTCCGGAATGATGAACACCGGGGAGCTGTTTTTT	CASSPSGMMNTGELFF
TRBV10-2	.	TRBJ2-5	.	TGCGCCAGCTTCCTGGGTGGGACCCAGTACTTC	CASFLGGTQYF
TRBV7-2	.	TRBJ1-1	TRBD1	TGTGCCAGCAGCTTAGGAGGGGGCGGCAGGAGGTCTGAAGCTTTCTTT	CASSLGGGGRRSEAFF
TRBV5-1	.	TRBJ1-3	.	TGCGCCAGCAGCGCGGGACACGTCTCTGGAAACACCATATATTTT	CASSAGHVSGNTIYF
TRBV18	once	TRBJ1-2	.	TGTGCCAGCTCACCGTATCGGGGGTCCGTTGAGGGCTACACCTTC	CASSPYRGSVEGYTF
TRBV2	.	TRBJ2-7	.	TGTGCCAGCAGTGGCAGCGCCTACGAGCAGTACTTC	CASSGSAYEQYF
TRBV3-1/TRBV3-2	.	TRBJ2-2	TRBD2	TGTGCCAGCAGCCAAGATTCCACTAGCGGGAGGCCCGGGGAGCTGTTTTTT	CASSQDSTSGRPGELFF
TRBV18	.	TRBJ2-5	TRBD2	TGTGCCAGCTCACCGGCCGGACTAGCGGAAGAGACCCAGTACTTC	CASSPAGLAEETQYF
TRBV6-6	.	TRBJ1-6	.	TGTGCCAGCAGTTCAGGGTCACCGTCGAATTCACCCCTCCACTTT	CASSSGSPSNSPLHF
TRBV5-8	.	TRBJ2-7	TRBD2	TGTGCCAGCAGCTTCCGGCGGCTAGCGGGAGGGCCTAACGCCTACGAGCAGTACTTC	CASSFRRLAGGPNAYEQYF
TRBV5-1	.	TRBJ2-5	.	TGCGCCAGCAGCTTGGGGAGCGGCCAAGAGACCCAGTACTTC	CASSLGSGQETQYF
TRBV2	.	TRBJ1-5	.	TGTGCCAGCAGTGAAACAGGCAATCAGCCCCAGCATTTT	CASSETGNQPQHF
TRBV5-5	.	TRBJ2-1	.	TGTGCCAGCAGCTCCCCTAGGGAGTCCTACAATGAGCAGTTCTTC	CASSSPRESYNEQFF
TRBV4-1	.	TRBJ2-5	.	TGCGCCAGCAGCCGGACGGCCCTTCAAGAGACCCAGTACTTC	CASSRTALQETQYF
TRBV4-1	.	TRBJ1-4	TRBD1	TGCGCCAGCAGCCAAGGGGACAGGGTGAATGAAAAACTGTTTTTT	CASSQGDRVNEKLFF
TRBV20-1	.	TRBJ1-5	.	TGCAGTGCTAGTGTGGTGTCAGGGAGCAATCAGCCCCAGCATTTT	CSASVVSGSNQPQHF
TRBV19	once	TRBJ1-1	.	TGTGCCAGTAGTATGGCCTTGAACACTGAAGCTTTCTTT	CASSMALNTEAFF
TRBV19	.	TRBJ2-7	.	TGTGCCAGTAGTATAGCCCTGAGGGCCTACGAGCAGTACTTC	CASSIALRAYEQYF
TRBV7-8	.	TRBJ1-6	.	TGTGCCAGCAGCTTAGCCAGGGTGGGGAATTCACCCCTCCACTTT	CASSLARVGNSPLHF
TRBV18	.	TRBJ1-3	TRBD1	TGTGCCAGCTCACCAAAGGGACAGGGATTGTCGAACACCATATATTTT	CASSPKGQGLSNTIYF
TRBV5-1	.	TRBJ2-6	TRBD1	TGCGCCAGCAGCTTGGGAGGGACAGACTCTGGGGCCAACGTCCTGACTTTC	CASSLGGTDSGANVLTF
TRBV3-1/TRBV3-2	.	TRBJ1-3	TRBD1	TGTGCCAGCAGCCAGCAGGGGGCGAACACCATATATTTT	CASSQQGANTIYF